This T cell receptor (beta chain) was recorded in a study of blood T cell repertoires in COVID-19. Across the whole study: COVID-19 samples, acute and convalescent, were from the United States, Italy and Spain. The analysed material was cDNA or gDNA that came from T cells, B-cell-depleted T cells, or PBMCs.

The CDR3 consists of 13 residues. Trimming took off 7 bases at V and 3 bases at J, with 13 bases between the two ends. Per the germline V gene, CDR1 is SEHNR and CDR2 is FQNEAQ (reference sequence). Authors' methods: Amplification from reference gene primers served as the basis for estimated nucleated cell counts. Clones were read by immunoSEQ multiplex PCR, and TCRdb kept only the in-frame ones, dropping some. V and J calls plus clone size are reproduced from that table; the DNA served to infer D and trimming. In the table there are 64,000 or so clones, 78% of which are singletons. The TCR comes from an elderly man with acute or convalescent COVID-19. Sequencing input: peripheral blood. The V and J genes are TRBV7-9 and TRBJ2-7; D possibly corresponds to TRBD1 (6 bases). The CDR3 bases are TGTGCCAGCACCTATAACAGGGACTACGAGCAGTACTTC. Translating gives CASTYNRDYEQYF.